Reported below is one TCR beta chain. Antigen: not known. This sample is part of a study of a mutant IDH1 vaccine in newly diagnosed glioma. Study-level background: Radiotherapy alone preceded vaccination by 4-6 weeks; alternatively, vaccination started with temozolomide cycles. Patients previously underwent radiotherapy, temozolomide, or both, and most underwent both.

Time point here: week 11, during vaccination. All doses held 300 ug of mutant IDH1 20-mer peptide, with topical imiquimod. J gave up 4 bases and V 4 bases, and 1 base lay outside the gene matches. This CDR3 spans 11 amino acids. In germline, CDR1 is SQVTM, CDR2 ANQGSEA. Whole-study results and caveats: There seemed to be no relation between pseudoprogression and changes in top peripheral T cell clonotypes.

Assay used: immunoSEQ multiplex PCR; TCRdb lists only in-frame clones, some missing. Of around 40,000 clones in the sample, around 84% were seen once. The chain employs TRBV29-1 and TRBJ2-7; 7 bases line up with TRBD2. The receptor was isolated from a man aged 40-55 years with glioma. The sample consisted of PBMCs, taken from a glioma patient whose treatment included an IDH1 peptide vaccine. The CDR3 DNA follows: TGCAGCGTTGGGGAGGGTTACGAGCAGTACTTC. This codes for CSVGEGYEQYF.